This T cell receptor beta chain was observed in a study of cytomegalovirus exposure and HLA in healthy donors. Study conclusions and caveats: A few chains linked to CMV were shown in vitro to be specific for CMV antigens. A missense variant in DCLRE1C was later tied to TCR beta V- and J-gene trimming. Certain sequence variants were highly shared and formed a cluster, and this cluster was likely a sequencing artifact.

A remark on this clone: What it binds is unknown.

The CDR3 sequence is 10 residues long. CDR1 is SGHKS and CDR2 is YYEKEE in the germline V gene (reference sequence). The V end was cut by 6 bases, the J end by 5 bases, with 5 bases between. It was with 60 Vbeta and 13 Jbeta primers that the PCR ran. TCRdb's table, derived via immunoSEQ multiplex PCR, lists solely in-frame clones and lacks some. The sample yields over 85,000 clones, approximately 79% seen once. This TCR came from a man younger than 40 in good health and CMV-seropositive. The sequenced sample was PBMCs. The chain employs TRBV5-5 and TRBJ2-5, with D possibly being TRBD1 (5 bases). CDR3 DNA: TGTGCCAGCAAGGGGGAGACCCAGTACTTC. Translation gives CASKGETQYF.